These 8 T cell receptor beta chains originate from one sample sequenced in a study of human T cells and chemical hapten exposure. TCRdb passed the RACE reads through MiXCR, listing each CDR3 protein once. The table includes about 120,000 distinct CDR3 sequences, around 15% detected once. Time point in this sample: patch test 1, 2 weeks after DPC sensitization. Treatment meaning: therapeutic diphenylcyclopropenone sensitization with weekly scalp DPC. The specimen was whole blood, collected in connection with sensitization to the hapten diphenylcyclopropenone (DPC). These receptors were taken from a man aged 18 to 29 with alopecia areata. Some clones in this sample may be carry-over from other donors' samples.

The chain links TRBV6-2 or TRBV6-3 to TRBJ2-2; perhaps TRBD1 as D (5 bases). V was shortened by 5 bases and J by 0 bases, with 13 bases between the two germline ends. The CDR3 is 16 residues long. Per germline, CDR1 MNHEY and CDR2 SVGEGT. Written as DNA, the CDR3 is TGTGCCAGCAGTCGGCAGGGAAACGCGAACACCGGGGAGCTGTTTTTT. Its protein is CASSRQGNANTGELFF.

A few counts support this clonotype. The chain carries TRBV7-3 and TRBJ1-1, with D tentatively TRBD1 (5 bases). The V end lost 1 base, the J end lost 4 bases, and 13 bases lay between the germline ends. Germline V gives CDR1 SGHTA, CDR2 FQGTGA. The CDR3 loop spans 15 amino acids. The CDR3, as DNA: TGTGCCAGCAGCTTAATAGGGGACGGCAGCACTGAAGCTTTCTTT. Translation: CASSLIGDGSTEAFF.

This clonotype was picked up a small number of times. J is TRBJ1-1 and V is TRBV28; no reliable D call. Germline lookup yields CDR1 MDHEN and CDR2 SYDVKM. Trimming stripped 7 bases from V and 7 bases from J, with 7 bases between. The CDR3 extends over 10 amino acids. CDR3 DNA sequence: TGTGCCAGCACAAGATTTGAAGCTTTCTTT. This codes for CASTRFEAFF.

The rearrangement uses TRBV12-3 or TRBV12-4 and TRBJ1-6; 7 bases agree with TRBD1. With 6 bases clipped from V and 7 bases from J, the junction kept 3 bases outside the gene matches. The CDR3 is 13 residues long. This CDR3 is CASSGTVNSPLHF. As DNA, the CDR3 is TGTGCCAGCAGCGGGACAGTCAATTCACCCCTCCACTTT.

This rearrangement joins TRBV12-3 or TRBV12-4 to TRBJ1-2, with 8 bases that match TRBD1. V was clipped by 5 bases and J by 4 bases; unmatched bases: 12. This CDR3 region has 16 residues. For the CDR3, the DNA is TGTGCCAGCAGTACTCTCTTCGGGACAGGTGGCTATGGCTACACCTTC. It yields the protein CASSTLFGTGGYGYTF.

V usage is TRBV4-3 and J usage is TRBJ1-2; D perhaps matches TRBD1 (5 bases). The CDR3 length is 13 residues. Trimming pared 2 bases from V and 7 bases from J, leaving 11 bases between. CDR1 and CDR2 from the germline V gene are LGHNA and YSLEER. The CDR3 loop reads CASSQRRGSGYTF. The CDR3, as DNA: TGCGCCAGCAGCCAAAGGAGGGGCTCTGGCTACACCTTC.

Only a few counts were recorded for this clonotype. The V gene is TRBV12-3 or TRBV12-4, the J gene TRBJ2-3; D unresolved. The CDR3 covers 13 residues. With 3 bases removed from V and 4 bases from J, the gap between germline ends came to 8 bases. CDR3 in DNA: TGTGCCAGCAGTTTTGGCTCCCCAGATACGCAGTATTTT. Translating it yields CASSFGSPDTQYF.

The CDR3 DNA reads as TGCAGTGCTAGAGAGCCTTCGGGGGCGCAGTATTTT. This encodes CSAREPSGAQYF. V usage is TRBV20-1 and J usage is TRBJ2-3, with TRBD2 as a possible D gene (6 bases). Deletions cut 0 bases from V and 10 bases from J, with 11 bases between. This CDR3 contains 12 residues. Germline lookup yields CDR1 DFQATT and CDR2 SNEGSKA (reference sequence).